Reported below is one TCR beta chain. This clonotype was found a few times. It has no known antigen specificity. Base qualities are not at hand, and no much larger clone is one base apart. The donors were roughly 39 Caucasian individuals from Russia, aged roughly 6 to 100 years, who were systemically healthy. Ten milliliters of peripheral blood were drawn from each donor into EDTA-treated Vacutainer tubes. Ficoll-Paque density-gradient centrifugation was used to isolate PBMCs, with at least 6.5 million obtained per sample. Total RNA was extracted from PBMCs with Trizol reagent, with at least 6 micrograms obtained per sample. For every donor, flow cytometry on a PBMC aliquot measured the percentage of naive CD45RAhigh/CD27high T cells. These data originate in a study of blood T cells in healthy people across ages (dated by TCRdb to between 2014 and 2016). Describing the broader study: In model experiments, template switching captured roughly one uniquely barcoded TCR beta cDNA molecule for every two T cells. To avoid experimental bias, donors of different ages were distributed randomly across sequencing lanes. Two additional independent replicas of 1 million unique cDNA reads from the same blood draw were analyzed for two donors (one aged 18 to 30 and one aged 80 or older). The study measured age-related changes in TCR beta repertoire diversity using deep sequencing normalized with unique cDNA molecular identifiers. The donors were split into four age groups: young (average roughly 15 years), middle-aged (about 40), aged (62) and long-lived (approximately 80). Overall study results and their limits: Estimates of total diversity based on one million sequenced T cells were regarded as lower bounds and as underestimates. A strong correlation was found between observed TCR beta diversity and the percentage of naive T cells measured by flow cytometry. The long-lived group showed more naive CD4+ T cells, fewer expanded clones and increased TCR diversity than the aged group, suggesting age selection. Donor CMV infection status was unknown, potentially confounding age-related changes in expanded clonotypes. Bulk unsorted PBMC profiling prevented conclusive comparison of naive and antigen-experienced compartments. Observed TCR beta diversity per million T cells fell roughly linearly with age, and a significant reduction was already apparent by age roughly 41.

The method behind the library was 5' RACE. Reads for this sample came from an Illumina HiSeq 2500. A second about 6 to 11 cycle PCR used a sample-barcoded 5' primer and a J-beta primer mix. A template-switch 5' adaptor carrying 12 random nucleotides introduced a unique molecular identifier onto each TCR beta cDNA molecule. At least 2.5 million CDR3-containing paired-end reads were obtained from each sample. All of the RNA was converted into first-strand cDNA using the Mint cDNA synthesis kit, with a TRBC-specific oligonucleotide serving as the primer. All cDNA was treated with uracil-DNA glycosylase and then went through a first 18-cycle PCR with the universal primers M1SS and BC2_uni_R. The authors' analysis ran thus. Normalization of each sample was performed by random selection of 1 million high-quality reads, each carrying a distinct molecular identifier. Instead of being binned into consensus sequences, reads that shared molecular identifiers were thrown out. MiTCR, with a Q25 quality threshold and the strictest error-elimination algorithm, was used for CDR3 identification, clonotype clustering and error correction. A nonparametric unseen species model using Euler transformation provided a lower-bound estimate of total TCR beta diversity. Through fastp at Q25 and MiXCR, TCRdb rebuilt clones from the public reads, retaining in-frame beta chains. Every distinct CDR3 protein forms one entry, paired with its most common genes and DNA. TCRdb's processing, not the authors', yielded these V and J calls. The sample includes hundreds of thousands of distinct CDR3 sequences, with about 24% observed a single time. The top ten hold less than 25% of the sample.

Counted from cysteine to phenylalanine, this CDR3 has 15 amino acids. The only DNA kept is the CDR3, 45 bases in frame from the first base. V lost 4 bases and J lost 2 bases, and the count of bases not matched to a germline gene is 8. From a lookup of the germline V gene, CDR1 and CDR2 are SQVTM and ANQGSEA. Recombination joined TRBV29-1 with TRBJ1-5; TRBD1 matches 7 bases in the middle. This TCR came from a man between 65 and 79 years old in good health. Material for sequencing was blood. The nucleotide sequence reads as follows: TGCAGCGTTGCGGACACAGGGGAAGGCAATCAGCCCCAGCATTTT. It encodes CSVADTGEGNQPQHF. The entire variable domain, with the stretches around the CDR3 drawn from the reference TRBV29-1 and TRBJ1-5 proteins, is SAVISQKPSRDICQRGTSLTIQCQVDSQVTMMFWYRQQPGQSLTLIATANQGSEATYESGFVIDKFPISRPNLTFSTLTVSNMSPEDSSIYLCSVADTGEGNQPQHFGDGTRLSIL.